The 19 T cell receptor beta chains reported below all come from one sample, sequenced in a study of vaccination effects on CD4 cells after COVID-19. For these receptors, no antigen is known. Sequencing was performed with immunoSEQ multiplex PCR; in TCRdb, only in-frame clones are kept and a portion is missing. The table shows 35,000 to 55,000 clones, with roughly 79% occurring only once. Peptide-pool stimulation followed by sequencing identified expanded antigen-specific CD4+ clonotypes in the ViraFEST assay. After more than 9 days in culture, the CD4+ T cells were isolated. None of the vaccinated had previously contracted SARS-CoV-2, and their nucleocapsid antibodies tested negative. The specimen was CD4+ T cells from PBMCs cultured with SARS-CoV-2 spike peptides, collected before COVID-19 vaccination. These receptors were obtained from a human donor who received a COVID-19 vaccine.

This sequence joins TRBV28 and TRBJ1-1, with D possibly TRBD1 on 6 matching bases. The CDR3 runs 14 residues. The ends were cut back, 6 bases at V and 8 bases at J, with 19 bases in the middle. Per germline, CDR1 MDHEN and CDR2 SYDVKM. The CDR3: CASSPQTGLGEAFF. CDR3 bases: TGTGCCAGCAGCCCTCAGACAGGCCTTGGCGAAGCTTTCTTT.

CDR3 in DNA: TGTGCCAGCCGTGAAAAACTGTTTTTT. Amino acids: CASREKLFF. The chain has TRBV19 and TRBJ1-4; D is unresolved. The CDR3 length is 9 residues. The V and J ends lost 9 bases and 7 bases respectively, with 3 bases between them. Germline CDR1 and CDR2: LNHDA and SQIVND (reference sequence).

This chain uses TRBV7-3 with TRBJ2-7; possible D gene TRBD1, 6 bases. The CDR3 is 16 amino acids. CDR1 and CDR2 (germline): SGHTA, FQGTGA. The V end lost 1 base, the J end lost 0 bases, and 13 bases lay between the germline ends. This CDR3 is CASSLKRTASSYEQYV. The DNA of the CDR3 is TGTGCCAGCAGCTTAAAGCGGACAGCAAGCTCCTACGAGCAGTACGTC.

Only one count was recorded for this clone. The V call is TRBV19, the J call TRBJ1-1; D may be TRBD1 (6 bases). The CDR3 is 13 residues long. Germline V gene sequence: CDR1 LNHDA, CDR2 SQIVND (reference sequence). V was cut by 4 bases and J by 5 bases, with 11 bases left in between. The DNA for the CDR3 is TGTGCCAGTAGTAAGAGGGGGGGGACTGAAGCTTTCTTT. Its translation: CASSKRGGTEAFF.

This rearrangement joins TRBV19 to TRBJ2-5; possibly TRBD1 for D (5 bases). Germline CDR1 LNHDA, CDR2 SQIVND (reference sequence). The V and J ends lost 5 bases and 1 base respectively, with 14 bases between them. This CDR3 is built from 15 residues. The CDR3 DNA sequence: TGTGCCAGTAGTGATCAGGGTACGAGCCAAGAGACCCAGTACTTC. It translates to CASSDQGTSQETQYF.

V gene TRBV25-1 combines with J gene TRBJ2-6, with D perhaps matching TRBD1 or TRBD2 (5 bases each). Trimming took 4 bases from V and 0 from J, leaving 10 bases between them. This CDR3 is 16 amino acids long. Germline V gene sequence: CDR1 MGHDK, CDR2 SYGVNS. In DNA form, the CDR3 reads TGTGCCAGCAGTGTGGGGACGGGCTCTGGGGCCAACGTCCTGACTTTC. Encoded protein: CASSVGTGSGANVLTF.

V and J are TRBV24-1 and TRBJ2-2; the D is unclear. Trimming stripped 5 bases from V and 5 bases from J, with 5 bases between. There are 12 residues in the CDR3. In germline, CDR1 is KGHDR, CDR2 SFDVKD. The CDR3 sequence is CATSVRTGELFF. In DNA, the CDR3 is TGTGCCACCAGTGTTCGGACCGGGGAGCTGTTTTTT.

This clone turned up a few times. V gene TRBV10-2 combines with J gene TRBJ2-1; TRBD1 matches at 7 bases. V shed 10 bases, J shed 2 bases, and the junction held 5 bases outside the gene matches. This CDR3 region has 13 residues. The V gene's germline CDR1 is WSHSY and CDR2 SAAADI. The CDR3 bases are TGCGCCATACAGGGGAACCCCTACAATGAGCAGTTCTTC. Translation: CAIQGNPYNEQFF.

The V call is TRBV2, the J call TRBJ1-4; 8 nucleotides align to TRBD1. Trimming removed 8 bases from V and 8 bases from J; junction bases left unmatched: 10. Germline V gene lookup returns CDR1 SNHLY and CDR2 FYNNEI. The CDR3 covers 14 residues. The CDR3 reads CASGDRYFREKLFF. CDR3 bases: TGTGCCAGCGGGGACAGGTATTTTCGCGAAAAACTGTTTTTT. The variable domain in full, completed from reference TRBV2 and TRBJ1-4, reads EPEVTQTPSHQVTQMGQEVILRCVPISNHLYFYWYRQILGQKVEFLVSFYNNEISEKSEIFDDQFSVERPDGSNFTLKIRSTKLEDSAMYFCASGDRYFREKLFFGSGTQLSVL.

V is TRBV5-1 and J is TRBJ2-1; D unresolved. Deletions cut 3 bases from V and 9 bases from J, with 16 bases between. Germline V gene data show CDR1 as SGHRS and CDR2 as YFSETQ. The CDR3 is made up of 14 amino acids. The CDR3 nucleotides are TGCGCCAGCAGCTCGGCAACTGCGAGCGTTGAGCAGTTCTTC. Amino acids: CASSSATASVEQFF.

V usage is TRBV7-3 and J usage is TRBJ2-5, with 9 bases aligning to TRBD1. Looked up from germline, CDR1 is SGHTA and CDR2 is FQGTGA. V shed 4 bases, J shed 3 bases, and the junction held 0 bases outside the gene matches. The CDR3 has 13 amino acids. This CDR3 reads CASSWTGEETQYF. CDR3 sequence (DNA): TGTGCCAGCAGCTGGACAGGGGAAGAGACCCAGTACTTC.

This clone was observed a handful of times. The chain joins TRBV4-2 to TRBJ1-2; no clear D. The CDR3 length is 14 residues. From germline, CDR1 is LGHNA and CDR2 YNFKEQ. V was cut by 1 base and J by 2 bases, with 8 bases left in between. The DNA for the CDR3 is TGTGCCAGCAGCCAAGCACTGTTAAACTATGGCTACACCTTC. As protein: CASSQALLNYGYTF.

V usage is TRBV5-6 and J usage is TRBJ1-2; the D gene is possibly TRBD1 (5 bases). This CDR3 spans 16 amino acids. V was shortened by 0 bases and J by 0 bases, with 12 bases between the two germline ends. Germline lookup yields CDR1 SGHDT and CDR2 YYEEEE. As DNA, the CDR3 is TGTGCCAGCAGCTTGGGCGGTGGGGGAACTAACTATGGCTACACCTTC. This translates into CASSLGGGGTNYGYTF.

This sequence joins TRBV10-2 and TRBJ1-6; 8 bases agree with TRBD1. Germline V CDR1 and CDR2: WSHSY, SAAADI. The V gene end was trimmed by 5 bases and the J gene end by 10 bases; junction bases not matched to a gene: 7. This CDR3 has 14 residues. The CDR3 loop reads CASSRTGNRSPLHF. CDR3 nucleotides: TGCGCCAGCAGTCGGACAGGGAACCGCTCACCCCTCCACTTT.

In this sample, this clone turned up a few times. The rearrangement links TRBV19 to TRBJ1-4; no reliable D call. Germline CDR1 LNHDA, CDR2 SQIVND (reference sequence). CDR3 length: 15 amino acids. V shed 3 bases and J shed 0 bases, with 8 bases lying between them. CDR3 protein: CASSMRIATNEKLFF. In DNA, the CDR3 is TGTGCCAGTAGTATGAGGATAGCAACTAATGAAAAACTGTTTTTT.

This clone was recorded once. The V call is TRBV28, the J call TRBJ2-6; weak D call: TRBD1 (5 bases). The CDR3 has 15 amino acids. The germline gives CDR1 MDHEN, CDR2 SYDVKM. V lost 6 bases, J lost 4 bases, and 13 bases lay in between. CDR3 residues: CASRDPGAGANVLTF. The CDR3 coding sequence is TGTGCCAGCAGAGATCCTGGGGCGGGGGCCAACGTCCTGACTTTC.

The genes are TRBV9 and TRBJ1-1, with D possibly matching TRBD1 (5 bases). Looked up from germline, CDR1 is SGDLS and CDR2 is YYNGEE. V was trimmed by 3 bases and J by 1 base, leaving 10 bases between them. This CDR3 comprises 14 residues. The CDR3 region is CASSGGDGNTEAFF. For the CDR3, the DNA is TGTGCCAGCAGCGGCGGGGACGGGAACACTGAAGCTTTCTTT. Supplemented by reference TRBV9 and TRBJ1-1, the full variable domain reads DSGVTQTPKHLITATGQRVTLRCSPRSGDLSVYWYQQSLDQGLQFLIQYYNGEERAKGNILERFSAQQFPDLHSELNLSSLELGDSALYFCASSGGDGNTEAFFGQGTRLTVV.

This clone showed up just a few times. This sample also contains other DNA sequences that code for the same CDR3. The rearrangement links TRBV5-1 to TRBJ1-3, with D tentatively TRBD1 (6 bases). V was cut by 4 bases and J by 4 bases, with 12 bases left in between. Germline V gene data show CDR1 as SGHRS and CDR2 as YFSETQ. The CDR3 has 14 residues. The CDR3: CASSTGTGGNTIYF. In DNA, the CDR3 is TGCGCCAGCAGCACAGGGACTGGGGGAAACACCATATATTTT.

This chain links TRBV3-1 (or the pseudogene TRBV3-2) with TRBJ1-4; tentative D call: TRBD1 (6 bases). The germline V and J ends were trimmed by 1 base and 14 bases, with 14 bases remaining between them. Germline values: CDR1 LGHDT, CDR2 YNNKEL (reference sequence). CDR3 length: 13 residues. In nucleotides, the CDR3 is TGTGCCAGCAGCCAAGTAGGGGGGCAAGGCCTGTTTTTT. The encoded protein is CASSQVGGQGLFF.